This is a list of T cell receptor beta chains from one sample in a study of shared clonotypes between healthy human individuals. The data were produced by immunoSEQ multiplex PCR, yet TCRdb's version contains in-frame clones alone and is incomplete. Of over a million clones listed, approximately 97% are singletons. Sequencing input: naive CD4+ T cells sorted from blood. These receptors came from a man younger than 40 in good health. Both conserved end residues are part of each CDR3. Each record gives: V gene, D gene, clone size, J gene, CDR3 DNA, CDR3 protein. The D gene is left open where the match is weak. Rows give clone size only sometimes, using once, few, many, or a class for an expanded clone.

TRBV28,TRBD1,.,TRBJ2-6,TGTGCCAGCAGTCGGGGCAGGGGGTCTGGGGCCAACGTCCTGACTTTC,CASSRGRGSGANVLTF
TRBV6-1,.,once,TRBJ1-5,TGTGCCAGCAGTGAAAGAGTTTACCAGCCCCAGCATTTT,CASSERVYQPQHF
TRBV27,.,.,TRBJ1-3,TGTGCCAGCAAAGACAGCTTAAACGGAAACACCATATATTTT,CASKDSLNGNTIYF
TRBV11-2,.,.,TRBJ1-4,TGTGCCAGCAGCTTGGTCCGGGAGGGGGAACTGTTTTTT,CASSLVREGELFF
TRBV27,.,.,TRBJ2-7,TGTGCCAGCAGTTTAATTTTACCCACGGGTGGGACCTACGAGCAGTACTTC,CASSLILPTGGTYEQYF
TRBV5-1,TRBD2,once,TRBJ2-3,TGCGCCAGCAGCTCTGGACTAGCGGGAGACCGTAGCGGCACAGATACGCAGTATTTT,CASSSGLAGDRSGTDTQYF
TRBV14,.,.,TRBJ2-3,TGTGCCAGCAGCCTGCGGTCCGCCAGCACAGATACGCAGTATTTT,CASSLRSASTDTQYF
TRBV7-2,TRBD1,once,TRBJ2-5,TGTGCCAGCAGCTTTCCCGGGACAGGGTCAGAGACCCAGTACTTC,CASSFPGTGSETQYF
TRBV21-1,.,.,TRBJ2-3,TGTGCCAGCAGCAAGTTAAAATTGCCGCCGGGCCCCCTCGAAGATACGCAGTATTTT,CASSKLKLPPGPLEDTQYF
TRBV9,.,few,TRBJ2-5,TGTGCCAGCAGCGCCCACGGACTCGTTGGGGGAGAGACCCAGTACTTC,CASSAHGLVGGETQYF
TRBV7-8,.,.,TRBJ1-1,TGTGCCAGCAGCTTAGCGGAATTGAACACTGAAGCTTTCTTT,CASSLAELNTEAFF
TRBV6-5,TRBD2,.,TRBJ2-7,TGTGCCAGCAGAACGACTAGCGGGAGACGCGAGCAGTACTTC,CASRTTSGRREQYF
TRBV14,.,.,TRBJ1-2,TGTGCCAGCAGCCAAGATCACAGGGATCGCGGCTACACCTTC,CASSQDHRDRGYTF
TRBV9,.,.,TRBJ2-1,TGTGCCAGCAGCGTAGCTGGGCTAGCGAGCTCCTACAATGAGCAGTTCTTC,CASSVAGLASSYNEQFF
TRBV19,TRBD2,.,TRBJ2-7,TGTGCCAGTAGTTCCCTAGCGGGCCTCTCCTACGAGCAGTACTTC,CASSSLAGLSYEQYF
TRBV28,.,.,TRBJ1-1,TGTGCCAGCAGTTCGAGACCGACTCTCCACACTGAAGCTTTCTTT,CASSSRPTLHTEAFF
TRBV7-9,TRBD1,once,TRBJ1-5,TGTGCCAGCAGCTTAGAAGGGGGCCTATATCAGCCCCAGCATTTT,CASSLEGGLYQPQHF